This T cell receptor beta chain was sequenced in a study of T cell responses to AZD1222 COVID-19 vaccine (dated by TCRdb to about 2021). In terms of the full investigation: TCR sequencing covered 233 trial participants: 207 given two doses of AZD1222 and approximately 26 given two doses of MenACWY control vaccine. Trial participants were enrolled into age subgroups of 18-55, 56-69 and 70-plus years, which contained approximately 150, 28 and 58 TCR-sequenced participants, respectively. The research as a whole found: Reportedly, almost half of the unique spike-specific TCRs recognized epitopes lying outside the regions that are mutated in the B.1.351 and B.1.1.7 variants. In the small 56-69-year group, the increase in depth fell short of significance, most likely because of low power. Conclusions about previously exposed vaccinees are limited because only a handful of AZD1222 recipients were SARS-CoV-2 seropositive at baseline. Because no day 14 peak-response samples were available, the repertoires could be characterized only after the peak T cell response. Spike-specific TCR breadth and depth rose significantly after two AZD1222 doses compared with day 0 and with MenACWY recipients. Most participants were white British and females outnumbered males, and the authors suggested that clonal diversity may have been underestimated. The whole spike protein was spanned by vaccine-associated CD4 TCRs, and dominant responses were seen in regions 160-218 and 743-854.

The CDR3 regions of human TCRbeta chains were analyzed by immunosequencing. Regarding the original processing steps: TCRs in the repertoires were compared against a reference library of SARS-CoV-2-specific TCRs that had been generated with the MIRA antigen-specificity platform. Breadth meant the fraction of unique TCRs that were SARS-CoV-2-associated, whereas depth meant the fraction of total T cells that were SARS-CoV-2-associated. Using the MIRA data, each spike-specific TCR was mapped to the spike region that the TCR reacts to and placed in a CD4 or CD8 class. Log10-transformed breadth and depth values were compared by one-way ANOVA with Sidak's multiple comparisons tests. The clones in this table, taken by TCRdb from immuneACCESS, are in-frame only. Not every clone is retained; where verified, under half of the shortfall comes from an unresolved V gene, and the cause of the rest is unknown. For V, J and clone size, that table is used; D and trimming come from the DNA. The table for this sample lists about 270,000 clones; 90% to 95% of them were counted only once. Around 0.5% of the sample comes from the top ten.

The time point label, as the study defines it: about 28 days (+/-7) after the second vaccine dose. Because spike-specific TCR depth and breadth did not differ between the two schedules, AZD1222 recipients who got a second dose at roughly 4 weeks were pooled with those who got a second dose at roughly 12 weeks. Vaccinee samples came from UK trials COV001 and COV002, including a single-blind randomized controlled phase 2/3 trial of AZD1222 (ChAdOx1 nCoV-19) in healthy adults. For TCRbeta chain sequencing, PBMC samples from trial participants were taken at day 0 and at day 28 after the second dose. At the junction V is shortened by 1 base and J by 0 bases; bases outside the gene matches: 6. The CDR3 runs 17 amino acids, cysteine and phenylalanine included. The entry retains the CDR3 DNA only, 51 bases that are in frame from base 1. The germline V gene encodes CDR1 SGHRS and CDR2 YFSETQ. Concerning this clone: The clone's antigen remains unknown. Base qualities are missing; no much larger clone stands one base away.

This sample comprised peripheral blood, obtained 28 days after the second AZD1222 dose. The chain employs TRBV5-1 and TRBJ2-3; 9 of the junction bases match TRBD1. This receptor was identified in an adult who received the AZD1222 COVID-19 vaccine. The CDR3 region has the sequence CASSLTGGPTSTDTQYF. The nucleotide sequence is given as TGCGCCAGCAGCTTGACAGGGGGCCCGACTAGCACAGATACGCAGTATTTT. With all but the CDR3 taken from the reference TRBV5-1 and TRBJ2-3 genes, the full variable domain is: KAGVTQTPRYLIKTRGQQVTLSCSPISGHRSVSWYQQTPGQGLQFLFEYFSETQRNKGNFPGRFSGRQFSNSRSEMNVSTLELGDSALYLCASSLTGGPTSTDTQYFGPGTRLTVL.